A selection of T cell receptor beta chains follows, all from one sample in a study of identical twins. TCRdb reprocessed the 5' RACE reads via MiXCR and lists one record per CDR3 protein. The table lists 240,000 or so distinct CDR3 sequences, about 11% of them singletons, with 9% to 10% in the top ten. Sequenced: memory T cells sorted from blood. These receptors came from a man aged 45-60 years in good health. Both conserved end residues are part of each CDR3. The D gene is left open where the match is weak. The size entry is marked missing in some rows and otherwise reads once, few, many or a size class.

j_call clone_size d_call v_call cdr3_aa cdr3_nt
TRBJ1-3 many - TRBV4-2 CASSQGQLSGNTIYF TGTGCCAGCAGCCAAGGTCAGCTCTCTGGAAACACCATATATTTT
TRBJ1-5 - TRBD1 TRBV24-1 CATSDRTGGSNQPQHF TGTGCCACCAGTGATCGGACAGGGGGTAGCAATCAGCCCCAGCATTTT
TRBJ1-2 many - TRBV20-1 CSARFGNYGYTF TGCAGTGCTAGATTTGGGAACTATGGCTACACCTTC
TRBJ2-3 few - TRBV4-3 CASSQETSTSTDTQYF TGCGCCAGCAGCCAAGAGACAAGCACTAGCACAGATACGCAGTATTTT
TRBJ1-4 few TRBD1 TRBV20-1 CSARYRQGDEKLFF TGCAGTGCTAGATATCGGCAGGGGGATGAAAAACTGTTTTTT
TRBJ2-1 - TRBD1 TRBV20-1 CRAPGQEYNEQFF TGCAGGGCCCCGGGACAGGAATACAATGAGCAGTTCTTC
TRBJ2-5 few TRBD1 TRBV5-1 CASSPGQGAGQETQYF TGCGCCAGCAGTCCCGGACAGGGGGCCGGTCAAGAGACCCAGTACTTC
TRBJ2-7 many TRBD1 TRBV4-3 CVSSQLAGTGRYEQYF TGCGTCAGCAGCCAGCTCGCCGGGACAGGGCGCTACGAGCAGTACTTC
TRBJ2-3 many TRBD2 TRBV5-1 CASSLGRADTQYF TGCGCCAGCAGCCTCGGGAGGGCGGATACGCAGTATTTT
TRBJ2-3 - - TRBV11-2 CASSFGTHPADTQYF TGTGCCAGCAGCTTCGGGACACACCCGGCAGATACGCAGTATTTT
TRBJ2-1 - - TRBV5-1 CASSLAEGTYNEQFF TGCGCCAGCAGCTTGGCCGAGGGTACCTACAATGAGCAGTTCTTC
TRBJ2-3 few TRBD1 TRBV29-1 CSVDDRGTDTQYF TGCAGCGTCGACGACAGGGGCACAGATACGCAGTATTTT
TRBJ2-1 few TRBD1 TRBV6-1 CASSRQGANEQFF TGTGCCAGCAGTCGACAGGGGGCCAATGAGCAGTTCTTC
TRBJ1-1 - - TRBV7-8 CASSLELRATEAFF TGTGCCAGCAGCTTAGAACTCAGGGCCACTGAAGCTTTCTTT
TRBJ1-1 - - TRBV6-6 CASSQGNWEGAFF TGTGCCAGCAGTCAAGGTAATTGGGAGGGAGCTTTCTTT
TRBJ2-3 few - TRBV28 CASSRRGGTDTQYF TGTGCCAGCAGTAGGAGGGGGGGCACAGATACGCAGTATTTT
TRBJ2-1 - TRBD1 TRBV20-1 CSQGAGGSEQFF TGCTCACAGGGGGCAGGTGGGAGTGAGCAGTTCTTC
TRBJ2-7 many - TRBV7-9 CASSVPGAEEQYF TGTGCCAGCAGCGTCCCGGGAGCGGAGGAGCAGTACTTC
TRBJ2-4 many - TRBV10-1 CASSESTGETIQYF TGCGCCAGCAGTGAGTCGACGGGGGAGACAATTCAGTACTTC
TRBJ2-4 - - TRBV4-2 CASSPWPSGPKRKNIQYF TGTGCCAGCAGCCCATGGCCGTCGGGCCCAAAACGGAAAAACATTCAGTACTTC
TRBJ2-7 few - TRBV15 CATSRPGTGTYEQYF TGTGCCACCAGCAGACCCGGGACGGGGACCTACGAGCAGTACTTC
TRBJ2-7 many - TRBV5-1 CASSPGGDTYEQYF TGCGCCAGCAGCCCGGGTGGAGATACCTACGAGCAGTACTTC
TRBJ2-5 few TRBD2 TRBV11-2 CASSLSGLAGGLQETQYF TGTGCCAGCAGCTTATCCGGGCTAGCGGGGGGCCTGCAAGAGACCCAGTACTTC
TRBJ1-6 many - TRBV3-1 CASSQTGYNSPLHF TGTGCCAGCAGCCAAACAGGATATAATTCACCCCTCCACTTT
TRBJ2-1 many - TRBV6-2/TRBV6-3 CASSEPSSGYNEQFF TGTGCCAGCAGTGAGCCCTCGAGCGGATACAATGAGCAGTTCTTC
TRBJ2-7 many - TRBV20-1 CSASPDLRGEQYF TGCAGTGCTAGTCCCGACCTCAGGGGCGAGCAGTACTTC
TRBJ1-2 many TRBD1 TRBV7-2 CASSPAGRGYGYTF TGTGCCAGCAGCCCCGCCGGCAGGGGGTACGGCTACACCTTC
TRBJ2-1 many - TRBV5-1 CASGYNSYNEQFF TGCGCCAGCGGTTACAACTCCTACAATGAGCAGTTCTTC
TRBJ2-7 few TRBD1 TRBV6-1 CASSVGGLNEQYF TGTGCCAGCAGTGTAGGGGGCCTTAACGAGCAGTACTTC
TRBJ2-7 - TRBD1 TRBV2 CASNRQGAYEQYF TGTGCCAGCAACAGACAGGGAGCCTACGAGCAGTACTTC
TRBJ2-1 many TRBD1 TRBV11-2 CASSPGTGYRNEQFF TGTGCCAGCAGCCCCGGGACAGGGTATCGCAATGAGCAGTTCTTC
TRBJ1-1 - - TRBV4-2 CASSQDWGKTESFF TGTGCCAGCAGCCAAGATTGGGGTAAGACTGAGTCTTTCTTT
TRBJ2-5 many TRBD2 TRBV11-2 CASSLDPSTSGGTETQYF TGTGCCAGCAGCTTAGATCCTTCGACTAGCGGGGGGACGGAGACCCAGTACTTC
TRBJ2-2 many - TRBV20-1 CSAGTGTNTGELFF TGCAGTGCTGGGACTGGAACGAACACCGGGGAGCTGTTTTTT
TRBJ1-2 many TRBD1 TRBV5-6 CASSLGTGAYGYTF TGTGCCAGCAGCTTGGGGACAGGGGCTTATGGCTACACCTTC
TRBJ2-1 many TRBD2 TRBV5-1 CASSSGTTRNEQFF TGCGCCAGCAGCAGCGGGACTACTCGGAATGAGCAGTTCTTC
TRBJ2-1 - TRBD2 TRBV27 CASTRRRLAGEVNEQFF TGTGCCAGCACCCGGAGGCGACTAGCGGGAGAAGTGAATGAGCAGTTCTTC
TRBJ2-7 - - TRBV5-1 CASSLGAGDGSYEQYF TGCGCCAGCAGCTTAGGGGCAGGGGACGGCTCCTACGAGCAGTACTTC
TRBJ1-5 many - TRBV6-2/TRBV6-3 CASQQLAGNQPQHF TGTGCCAGCCAACAGTTAGCAGGGAATCAGCCCCAGCATTTT
TRBJ2-2 many TRBD2 TRBV5-1 CASSAGTSNTGELFF TGCGCCAGCAGCGCCGGGACTAGCAACACCGGGGAGCTGTTTTTT